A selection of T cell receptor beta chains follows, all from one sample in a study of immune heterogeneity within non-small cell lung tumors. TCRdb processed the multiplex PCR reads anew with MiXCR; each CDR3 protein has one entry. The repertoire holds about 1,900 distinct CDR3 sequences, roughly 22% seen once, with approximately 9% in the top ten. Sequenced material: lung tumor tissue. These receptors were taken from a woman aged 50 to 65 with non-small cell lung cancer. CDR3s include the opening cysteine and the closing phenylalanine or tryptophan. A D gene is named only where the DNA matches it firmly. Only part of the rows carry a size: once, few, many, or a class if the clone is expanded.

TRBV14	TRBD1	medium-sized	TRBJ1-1	CASSQEGQGAWDTEAFF	TGTGCCAGCAGCCAAGAGGGACAGGGGGCGTGGGACACTGAAGCTTTCTTT
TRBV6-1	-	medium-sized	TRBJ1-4	CASRNGAGKLFF	TGTGCCAGCAGGAACGGGGCGGGGAAACTGTTTTTT
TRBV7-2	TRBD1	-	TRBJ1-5	CARSSQGLPDQPQHF	TGTGCCAGAAGCTCACAGGGGTTACCGGATCAGCCCCAGCATTTT
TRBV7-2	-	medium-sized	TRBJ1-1	CASSYSTNTEAFF	TGTGCCAGCAGTTACAGTACCAACACTGAAGCTTTCTTT
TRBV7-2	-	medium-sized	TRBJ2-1	CASSFQSSSYNEQFF	TGTGCCAGCAGCTTTCAATCCAGCTCCTACAATGAGCAGTTCTTC
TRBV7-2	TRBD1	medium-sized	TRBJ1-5	CASSPTGGSQPQHF	TGTGCCAGCAGCCCAACAGGGGGCAGTCAGCCCCAGCATTTT
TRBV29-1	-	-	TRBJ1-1	CSVVAVGTEAFF	TGCAGCGTTGTGGCCGTAGGCACTGAAGCTTTCTTT
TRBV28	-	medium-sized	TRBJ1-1	CASSFKSGLVATEIEAFF	TGTGCCAGCAGTTTTAAAAGTGGGCTAGTAGCGACCGAGATAGAAGCTTTCTTT
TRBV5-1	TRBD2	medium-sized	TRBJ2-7	CASSPGLAGGPTYEQYF	TGCGCCAGCAGCCCCGGACTAGCGGGGGGCCCTACCTACGAGCAGTACTTC
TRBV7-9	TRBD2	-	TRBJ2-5	CASSATSGETQYF	TGTGCCAGCAGCGCAACTAGCGGCGAGACCCAGTACTTC
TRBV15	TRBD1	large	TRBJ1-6	CATSRTGTGNSPLHF	TGTGCCACCAGCAGGACCGGGACAGGGAATTCACCCCTCCACTTT
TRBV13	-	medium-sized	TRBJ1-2	CASSTTYAGYGYTF	TGTGCCAGCAGCACGACCTATGCTGGGTATGGCTACACCTTC
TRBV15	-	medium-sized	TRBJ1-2	CATSRDPGIARYGYTF	TGTGCCACCAGCAGAGACCCGGGGATAGCCCGCTATGGCTACACCTTC